These 20 T cell receptor beta chains share one sample of origin, sequenced in a study of cytomegalovirus exposure and HLA in healthy donors. This PCR relied on a set of 60 Vbeta primers and 13 Jbeta primers. This table comes from immunoSEQ multiplex PCR, and its TCRdb copy is limited to in-frame clones, with some not included. The sample records 180,000 or so clones, about 80% being singletons. The sequencing sample was made of PBMCs. All receptors come from a man aged 35 to 55 in good health and CMV-seronegative.

The chain recombines TRBV7-8 with TRBJ2-5; a possible D gene is TRBD2 (5 bases). Looked up from germline, CDR1 is SGHVS and CDR2 is FQNEAQ. Between the trimmed V and J ends, which lost 5 bases and 5 bases, there was a span of 18 bases. This CDR3 contains 15 residues. In nucleotides, the CDR3 is TGTGCCAGCAGCCCGGGGAGAGGGTGGCAGGAGACCCAGTACTTC. Protein sequence: CASSPGRGWQETQYF.

The CDR3 bases are TGCAGCGTTGAAGCACAGGCTGATGAGCAGTTCTTC. This translates into CSVEAQADEQFF. The rearrangement joins TRBV29-1 to TRBJ2-1; TRBD1 is a possible D gene (5 bases). CDR3 length: 12 amino acids. Trimming pared 1 base from V and 8 bases from J, leaving 9 bases between. Germline loops: CDR1 SQVTM, CDR2 ANQGSEA.

The V call is TRBV15, the J call TRBJ2-3; 7 nucleotides align to TRBD2. J lost 4 bases, V lost 1 base, and 5 bases had no gene match. CDR3 length: 15 amino acids. CDR1 and CDR2 from the germline V gene are LNHNV and YYDKDF (reference sequence). The CDR3 reads CATSRVGGRADTQYF. The CDR3 DNA reads TGTGCCACCAGCAGAGTTGGCGGGAGAGCAGATACGCAGTATTTT.

The V call is TRBV5-5, the J call TRBJ2-5, with TRBD1 identical over 7 bases. V shed 4 bases and J 6 bases; nucleotides not matched to a gene: 6. Germline V gene sequence: CDR1 SGHKS, CDR2 YYEKEE (reference sequence). CDR3 length: 13 amino acids. CDR3 sequence: CASSLDRVQTQYF. The CDR3, as DNA: TGTGCCAGCAGCCTCGACAGGGTCCAGACCCAGTACTTC.

This clone has a handful of counts. Within the sample, other DNA sequences also encode this same CDR3. The gene calls are TRBV7-2 and TRBJ1-1, with TRBD1 matching over 7 bases. J gave up 5 bases and V 2 bases, and 5 bases lay outside the gene matches. Germline V gene sequence: CDR1 SGHTA, CDR2 FQGNSA. The CDR3 spans 14 residues. The CDR3 region is CASSLNRGGTEAFF. The CDR3 nucleotides read TGTGCCAGCAGCTTAAACAGGGGCGGGACTGAAGCTTTCTTT.

A single count supports this clone. The V gene is TRBV27, the J gene TRBJ2-2; TRBD1 agrees at 9 bases. The ends lost 5 bases at V and 2 bases at J; junction bases unmatched: 9. Germline CDR1 and CDR2: MNHEY and SMNVEV (reference sequence). This CDR3 is 17 amino acids long. CDR3 in DNA: TGTGCCAGCAGTCTCACCCAGGGACAGGGAAACACCGGGGAGCTGTTTTTT. Translating gives CASSLTQGQGNTGELFF.

The chain carries TRBV9 and TRBJ2-1, with D possibly being TRBD2 (6 bases). This CDR3 comprises 16 residues. Germline CDR1 SGDLS, CDR2 YYNGEE. The V end was cut by 4 bases, the J end by 0 bases, with 14 bases between. The CDR3 DNA reads as TGTGCCAGCAGCCCAAATAGCGGAAACTCCTACAATGAGCAGTTCTTC. Its protein is CASSPNSGNSYNEQFF.

V is TRBV6-5 and J is TRBJ2-3; D is perhaps TRBD2 (6 bases). The V and J ends lost 6 bases and 3 bases respectively, with 13 bases between them. Germline V CDR1 and CDR2: MNHEY, SVGAGI. The length of the CDR3 is 14 residues. The CDR3 DNA reads TGTGCCAGCAGGCCGGGGGTGCGGACAGATACGCAGTATTTT. It codes for CASRPGVRTDTQYF.

The chain links TRBV6-6 to TRBJ2-7, with D possibly matching TRBD1 (6 bases). CDR1 MNHNY and CDR2 SVGAGI come from the germline V gene (reference sequence). Trimming took 2 bases from V and 2 from J, leaving 16 bases between them. This CDR3 is built from 16 residues. This CDR3 is CASSYALGTNAYEQYF. Here the CDR3 DNA reads TGTGCCAGCAGTTACGCCCTAGGGACAAACGCCTACGAGCAGTACTTC.

The chain has TRBV7-2 and TRBJ2-7; tentatively, D is TRBD2 (7 bases). This CDR3 comprises 14 residues. Germline CDR1 reads SGHTA; CDR2 reads FQGNSA. Trimming left V 5 bases short and J 3 bases short, with 14 bases between. CDR3 region: CASSGGGGIYEQYF. The CDR3 region has the DNA TGTGCCAGCAGCGGGGGAGGGGGAATCTACGAGCAGTACTTC.

The chain employs TRBV30 and TRBJ2-7, with no clear D. Trimming removed 3 bases at V and 6 bases at J, with 12 bases between. This CDR3 contains 12 residues. Germline V gives CDR1 GTSNPN, CDR2 SVGIG (reference sequence). This CDR3 reads CAWSPSTTEQYF. CDR3 DNA sequence: TGTGCCTGGAGCCCATCCACTACCGAGCAGTACTTC. Together with reference TRBV30 and TRBJ2-7, the CDR3 gives the full variable domain: SQTIHQWPATLVQPVGSPLSLECTVEGTSNPNLYWYRQAAGRGLQLLFYSVGIGQISSEVPQNLSASRPQDRQFILSSKKLLLSDSGFYLCAWSPSTTEQYFGPGTRLTVT.

This clone has a single count. The rearrangement joins TRBV21-1 to TRBJ1-2. TRBV21-1 is a documented pseudogene. The CDR3 covers 14 residues. CDR3 sequence (DNA): TGTGCCAGCAGCGCGGGCTTTACTTCCTATGGCTACACCTTC. Translating it yields CASSAGFTSYGYTF.

V usage is TRBV10-3 and J usage is TRBJ1-3, with 9 bases lining up with TRBD1. CDR1 ENHRY and CDR2 SYGVKD come from the germline V gene. The CDR3 runs to 14 residues. J was trimmed by 4 bases and V by 6 bases; bases with no gene match: 4. For the CDR3, the DNA is TGTGCCATCAGGCCGGGACAGGGCGGAAACACCATATATTTT. Translation gives CAIRPGQGGNTIYF.

The chain recombines TRBV4-1 with TRBJ1-5, with 8 bases that match TRBD1. Germline CDR1 and CDR2: MGHRA and YSYEKL. J was trimmed by 4 bases and V by 2 bases; bases with no gene match: 7. The length of the CDR3 is 16 residues. The CDR3 DNA follows: TGCGCCAGCAGCCAACAAACCGGGACAGGAAATCAGCCCCAGCATTTT. As protein: CASSQQTGTGNQPQHF.

CDR3 DNA sequence: TGTGCAAGTCGCTTAAGGGGGAGGGCGGGCGACGAAACGCAGTATTTT. It is translated as CASRLRGRAGDETQYF. This rearrangement joins TRBV12-2 to TRBJ2-3; TRBD2 is the table's D call, not checked against the DNA. TRBV12-2 represents a pseudogene. The CDR3 covers 16 residues.

This chain joins TRBV15 and TRBJ2-1; perhaps TRBD1 as D (6 bases). The CDR3 loop spans 15 amino acids. Between the trimmed V and J ends, which lost 1 base and 8 bases, there was a span of 15 bases. Germline V CDR1 and CDR2: LNHNV, YYDKDF (reference sequence). The CDR3 DNA is TGTGCCACCAGCAGAGTGTGGGGGCAGAGGGATGAGCAGTTCTTC. This translates into CATSRVWGQRDEQFF.

The chain is built from TRBV21-1 and TRBJ1-1; TRBD1, the table's D call, was not compared with the DNA. TRBV21-1 is described as a pseudogene. This CDR3 spans 13 amino acids. As DNA, the CDR3 is TGTGCCAGCAGCAATGGGGCTGACACTGAAGCTTTCTTT. Amino acid sequence: CASSNGADTEAFF.

The CDR3 region has the DNA TGTGCCAGCAGCCCTACCGGGGAGCTGTTTTTT. It specifies CASSPTGELFF. This chain connects TRBV7-2 to TRBJ2-2; D is unclear. The V gene's germline CDR1 is SGHTA and CDR2 FQGNSA. This CDR3 region has 11 residues. The V end lost 5 bases, the J end lost 5 bases, and 3 bases lay between the germline ends. Looking up the rest from reference TRBV7-2 and TRBJ2-2 gives the full variable domain: GAGVSQSPSNKVTEKGKDVELRCDPISGHTALYWYRQSLGQGLEFLIYFQGNSAPDKSGLPSDRFSAERTGGSVSTLTIQRTQQEDSAVYLCASSPTGELFFGEGSRLTVL.

The chain is built from TRBV5-1 and TRBJ2-3; D ambiguous. Deletions cut 4 bases from V and 6 bases from J, with 15 bases between. Germline loops: CDR1 SGHRS, CDR2 YFSETQ. The CDR3 totals 14 residues. CDR3 sequence: CASSTYSPLDTQYF. Here the CDR3 DNA reads TGCGCCAGCAGCACGTACAGCCCCCTGGATACGCAGTATTTT.

The V gene is TRBV6-5, the J gene TRBJ2-7; 7 bases are a match to TRBD1. The CDR3 has 15 amino acids. Trimming cost V 6 bases and J 4 bases; bases outside gene matches: 12. Germline CDR1 MNHEY, CDR2 SVGAGI. The CDR3 sequence is CASSYTPRGSYEQYF. CDR3 DNA sequence: TGTGCCAGCAGCTACACCCCCAGGGGGTCTTACGAGCAGTACTTC.